This T cell receptor (beta chain) derives from a study of cytomegalovirus exposure and HLA in healthy donors. General study points: Among TCR beta chains of equal frequency, HLA-associated ones were more clonally expanded in a later analysis. Associated with cytomegalovirus, according to the listing, were around 160 TCR beta chains. Rarity marked most TCR sequences, yet some public TCRs occurred in many donors.

J lost 2 bases, V lost 2 bases, and 5 bases had no gene match. The CDR3 covers 17 residues. Germline CDR1 reads KGHSH; CDR2 reads LQKENI. As regards this clone: Its specificity is not known.

This PCR relied on a set of 60 Vbeta primers and 13 Jbeta primers. Profiled with immunoSEQ multiplex PCR; TCRdb holds only in-frame clones, not every one. The sample consists of over 100,000 clones, around 74% of them appearing once. The receptor comes from a man between 35 and 55 years old in good health and CMV-seropositive. V gene TRBV18 combines with J gene TRBJ2-6, with 8 bases that match TRBD1. The specimen sequenced was PBMCs. The CDR3 nucleotides are TGTGCCAGCTCACCAAGGACAGGGATGGCTGGGGCCAACGTCCTGACTTTC. It specifies CASSPRTGMAGANVLTF.